This T cell receptor (beta chain) was retrieved from a study of low-dose radiotherapy and immunotherapy resistance in tumors. About the research overall: A total of 6.5 Gy was given to Cohort 1 as 0.5 Gy per fraction every 2 weeks. Over 26 weeks, cohort 2 got 1 Gy every two weeks, reaching 13 Gy. A dose of 300 mg of oral aspirin was taken by patients daily for four cycles from cycle 1 day 1.

Noted time point: before trial treatment. The donors' regimen was nivolumab, ipilimumab, aspirin, low-dose cyclophosphamide and low-dose radiotherapy. V dropped 4 bases and J dropped 5; count of bases not matched to a gene: 9. Germline CDR1 is MGHRA and CDR2 is YSYEKL. This CDR3 has 16 amino acids. This clonotype was recorded many times. TRAV- and TRBV-specific primers, spanning alpha and beta chains, primed first-strand cDNA. PCR amplification of the TCRs was performed with Phusion for 20 PCR cycles, and it relied on a constant-region primer together with a V-primer adapter. TCRdb reprocessed the reads via MiXCR and lists one record per CDR3 protein. The sample shows 65,000 to 95,000 distinct CDR3 sequences, approximately 19% of them seen only once.

This clonotype originated in a male donor with prostate cancer. This rearrangement joins TRBV4-1 to TRBJ2-2; 8 bases agree with TRBD1. Specimen: PBMCs, collected before treatment. CDR3 in amino acids: CASSPGDRGWTGELFF. The CDR3 bases are TGCGCCAGCAGCCCGGGAGACAGGGGCTGGACCGGGGAGCTGTTTTTT.